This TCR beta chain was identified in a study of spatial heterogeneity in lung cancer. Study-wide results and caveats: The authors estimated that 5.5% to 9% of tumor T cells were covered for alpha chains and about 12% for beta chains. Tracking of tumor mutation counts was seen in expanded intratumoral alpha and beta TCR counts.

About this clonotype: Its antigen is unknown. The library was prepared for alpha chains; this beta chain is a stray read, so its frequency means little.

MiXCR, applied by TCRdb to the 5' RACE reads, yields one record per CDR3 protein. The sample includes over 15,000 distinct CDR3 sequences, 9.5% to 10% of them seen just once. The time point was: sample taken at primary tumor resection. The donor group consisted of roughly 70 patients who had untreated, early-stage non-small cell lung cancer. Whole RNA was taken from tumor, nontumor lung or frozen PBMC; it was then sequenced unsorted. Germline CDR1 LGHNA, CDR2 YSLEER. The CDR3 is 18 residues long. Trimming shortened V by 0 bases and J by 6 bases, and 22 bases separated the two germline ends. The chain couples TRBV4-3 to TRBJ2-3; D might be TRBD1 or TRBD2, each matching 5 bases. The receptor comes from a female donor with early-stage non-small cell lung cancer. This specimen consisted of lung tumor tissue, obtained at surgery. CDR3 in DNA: TGCGCCAGCAGCCAAGATGGGGGTAGAGCGGCCCAAGGCGATACGCAGTATTTT. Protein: CASSQDGGRAAQGDTQYF.